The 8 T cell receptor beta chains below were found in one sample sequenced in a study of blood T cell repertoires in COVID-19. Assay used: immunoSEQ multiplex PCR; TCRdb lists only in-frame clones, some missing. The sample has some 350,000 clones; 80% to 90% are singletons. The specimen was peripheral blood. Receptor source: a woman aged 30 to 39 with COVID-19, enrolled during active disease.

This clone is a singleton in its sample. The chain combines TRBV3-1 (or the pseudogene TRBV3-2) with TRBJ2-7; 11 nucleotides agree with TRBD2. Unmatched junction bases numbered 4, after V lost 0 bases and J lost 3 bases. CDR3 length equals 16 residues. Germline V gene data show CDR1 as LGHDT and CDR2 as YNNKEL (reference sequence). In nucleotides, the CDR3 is TGTGCCAGCAGCCAAGACGGACTAGCGGGCTTCTACGAGCAGTACTTC. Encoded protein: CASSQDGLAGFYEQYF.

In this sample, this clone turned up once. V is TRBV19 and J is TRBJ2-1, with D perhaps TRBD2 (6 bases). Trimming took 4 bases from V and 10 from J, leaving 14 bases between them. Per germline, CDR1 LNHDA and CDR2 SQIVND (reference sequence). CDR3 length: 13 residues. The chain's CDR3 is CASSKRLDPEQFF. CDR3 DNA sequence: TGTGCCAGTAGTAAAAGACTAGATCCAGAGCAGTTCTTC.

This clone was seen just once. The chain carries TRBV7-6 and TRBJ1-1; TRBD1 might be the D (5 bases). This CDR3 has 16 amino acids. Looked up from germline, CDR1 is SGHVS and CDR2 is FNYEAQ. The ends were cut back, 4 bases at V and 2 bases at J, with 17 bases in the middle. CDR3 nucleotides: TGTGCCAGCAGCTCCCCTTGGAGGGGAGGAAACACTGAAGCTTTCTTT. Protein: CASSSPWRGGNTEAFF.

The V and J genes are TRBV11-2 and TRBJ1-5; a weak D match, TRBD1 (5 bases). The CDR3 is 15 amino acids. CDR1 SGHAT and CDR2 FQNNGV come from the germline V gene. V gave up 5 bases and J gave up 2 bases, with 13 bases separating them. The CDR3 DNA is TGTGCCAGCAGCCAGAGGAGGGGAGGCAATCAGCCCCAGCATTTT. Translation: CASSQRRGGNQPQHF.

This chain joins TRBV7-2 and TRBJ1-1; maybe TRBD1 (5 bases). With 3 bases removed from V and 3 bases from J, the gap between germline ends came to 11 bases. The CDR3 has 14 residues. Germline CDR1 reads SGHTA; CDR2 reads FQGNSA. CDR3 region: CASSLSGGDTEAFF. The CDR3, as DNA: TGTGCCAGCAGCTTGAGTGGGGGGGACACTGAAGCTTTCTTT.

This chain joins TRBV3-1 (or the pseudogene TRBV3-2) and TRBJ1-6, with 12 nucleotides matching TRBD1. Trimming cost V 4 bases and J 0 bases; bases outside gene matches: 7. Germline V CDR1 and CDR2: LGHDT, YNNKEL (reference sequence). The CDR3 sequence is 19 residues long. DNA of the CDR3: TGTGCCAGCAGCCCCCGGGACAGGGGGCTCAGCTCCTATAATTCACCCCTCCACTTT. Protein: CASSPRDRGLSSYNSPLHF.

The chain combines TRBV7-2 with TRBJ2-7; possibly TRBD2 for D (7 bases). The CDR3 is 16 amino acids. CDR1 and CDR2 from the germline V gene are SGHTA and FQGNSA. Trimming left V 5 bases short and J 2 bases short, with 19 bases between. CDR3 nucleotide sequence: TGTGCCAGCAGCATTCAAGGGGGGGAGCCCCCCTACGAGCAGTACGTC. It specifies CASSIQGGEPPYEQYV.

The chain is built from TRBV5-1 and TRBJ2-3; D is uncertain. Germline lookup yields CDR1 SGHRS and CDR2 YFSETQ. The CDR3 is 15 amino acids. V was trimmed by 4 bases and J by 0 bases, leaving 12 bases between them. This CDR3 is CASSPIPASTDTQYF. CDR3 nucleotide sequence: TGCGCCAGCAGCCCCATCCCAGCGAGCACAGATACGCAGTATTTT.